The 25 T cell receptor beta chains below come from one sample, sequenced in a study of T cells expressing NK-cell markers. TCRdb re-called the 5' RACE reads; every CDR3 protein appears as one record, without DNA. In all, the sample yields about 550,000 distinct CDR3 sequences. The material sequenced was blood T cells: a sorted CD56 or NKG2C T cell subset, CD4+ or CD8+ T cells, or bulk PBMC T cells (not recorded which). The source of these receptors is a man between 18 and 35 years old in good health.

The J gene is TRBJ2-1, the V gene TRBV25-1; TCRdb's D call of TRBD2 is untestable without DNA. Germline V lookup: CDR1 MGHDK, CDR2 SYGVNS. The CDR3 has 12 amino acids. The CDR3 loop is CASSEGLAGEFF. Filled out from reference TRBV25-1 and TRBJ2-1, the complete variable domain reads EADIYQTPRYLVIGTGKKITLECSQTMGHDKMYWYQQDPGMELHLIHYSYGVNSTEKGDLSSESTVSRIRTEHFPLTLESARPSHTSQYLCASSEGLAGEFFGPGTRLTVL.

The V call is TRBV12-3 or TRBV12-4, the J call TRBJ1-2; TCRdb reports TRBD1, a call that lacks DNA to check it against. The CDR3 loop spans 13 amino acids. The CDR3: CASSQGGEVGYTF.

The chain recombines TRBV5-1 with TRBJ2-1; the TCRdb call, TRBD1, lacks DNA for checking. Germline V CDR1 and CDR2: SGHRS, YFSETQ. CDR3 size: 15 residues. CDR3 region: CASSLNTGFDNEQFF.

V gene TRBV10-3 combines with J gene TRBJ2-3; TCRdb returns TRBD1, unconfirmable since there is no DNA. The CDR3 is made up of 14 amino acids. CDR1 ENHRY and CDR2 SYGVKD come from the germline V gene. CDR3: CAIKNGTSTDTQYF.

This chain uses TRBV12-3 or TRBV12-4 with TRBJ2-2. The length of the CDR3 is 13 residues. The CDR3 is CASSMKNTGELFF.

The chain uses TRBV29-1 and TRBJ2-1; the TCRdb call, TRBD1, lacks DNA for checking. This CDR3 has 13 residues. Germline V gives CDR1 SQVTM, CDR2 ANQGSEA. The CDR3 sequence is CSVETGPGGEQFF.

The V and J genes are TRBV6-2 or TRBV6-3 and TRBJ2-7. Germline values: CDR1 MNHEY, CDR2 SVGEGT. This CDR3 contains 12 residues. The CDR3 sequence: CASSNPFAEQYF.

The J gene is TRBJ1-6, the V gene TRBV15. CDR1 is LNHNV, CDR2 YYDKDF, per germline (reference sequence). The CDR3 has 13 residues. CDR3 loop: CATSRDGNSPLHF.

The chain combines TRBV24-1 with TRBJ1-5. CDR1 is KGHDR, CDR2 SFDVKD, per germline. The CDR3 contains 13 residues. This chain's CDR3 is CATSEDFWQPQHF.

The chain is built from TRBV29-1 and TRBJ2-5; checking the TCRdb D call of TRBD1 is not possible without DNA. CDR3 size: 14 residues. Germline CDR1 SQVTM, CDR2 ANQGSEA. The CDR3: CSVEGRGAQETQYF.

V is TRBV7-2 and J is TRBJ2-3. The CDR3 length is 13 residues. Germline CDR1 is SGHTA and CDR2 is FQGNSA. CDR3 sequence reads: CASSLVWGDTQYF.

The V and J genes are TRBV12-3 or TRBV12-4 and TRBJ2-3. The CDR3 covers 15 residues. CDR3 protein: CASSLGAVNTDTQYF.

The rearrangement uses TRBV10-3 and TRBJ2-3; TCRdb names TRBD2, which stays unverified in the absence of DNA. The germline gives CDR1 ENHRY, CDR2 SYGVKD. CDR3 length: 14 amino acids. The CDR3 reads CSSKAGEGTDTQYF.

The chain links TRBV15 to TRBJ1-5. The CDR3 runs to 16 residues. CDR1 and CDR2 (germline): LNHNV, YYDKDF (reference sequence). The CDR3 reads CATSRQAGTANQPQHF.

This sequence joins TRBV7-3 and TRBJ1-2; TCRdb gives TRBD1 as the D gene, but with no DNA this cannot be confirmed. The CDR3 extends over 13 amino acids. Germline CDR1 reads SGHTA; CDR2 reads FQGTGA. This CDR3 reads CASSRGGGDGYTF. The entire variable domain, with the rest obtained from reference TRBV7-3 and TRBJ1-2, is as follows: GAGVSQTPSNKVTEKGKYVELRCDPISGHTALYWYRQSLGQGPEFLIYFQGTGAADDSGLPNDRFFAVRPEGSVSTLKIQRTERGDSAVYLCASSRGGGDGYTFGSGTRLTVV.

The rearrangement uses TRBV12-3 or TRBV12-4 and TRBJ1-2. This CDR3 spans 16 amino acids. The CDR3 sequence: CASSLVPDKPSEGYTF.

V usage is TRBV27 and J usage is TRBJ2-3. The CDR3 length is 16 residues. Germline CDR1 is MNHEY and CDR2 is SMNVEV (reference sequence). CDR3 region: CASSSRLGLARDTQYF.

This chain uses TRBV6-5 with TRBJ2-5; the D call of TRBD2 rests on TCRdb alone, since no DNA is present to check it. This CDR3 spans 18 amino acids. Germline V CDR1 and CDR2: MNHEY, SVGAGI. Here the CDR3 reads CASSTPFVGRSLQETQYF.

The chain is built from TRBV5-1 and TRBJ2-3; the D call from TCRdb, TRBD1, cannot be confirmed without DNA. CDR1 is SGHRS, CDR2 YFSETQ, per germline. The CDR3 sequence is 14 residues long. This CDR3 reads CASNRDQGADTQYF.

This chain connects TRBV7-2 to TRBJ1-1; lacking DNA, the TRBD1 call made by TCRdb goes unchecked. This CDR3 is 13 amino acids long. Germline V gene data show CDR1 as SGHTA and CDR2 as FQGNSA. CDR3 protein: CASSLTRVTEAFF. The complete variable domain, with remaining parts taken from reference TRBV7-2 and TRBJ1-1, reads GAGVSQSPSNKVTEKGKDVELRCDPISGHTALYWYRQSLGQGLEFLIYFQGNSAPDKSGLPSDRFSAERTGGSVSTLTIQRTQQEDSAVYLCASSLTRVTEAFFGQGTRLTVV.

The V gene is TRBV6-2 or TRBV6-3, the J gene TRBJ1-1; no DNA is available, so the TRBD1 call from TCRdb remains unchecked. Per germline, CDR1 MNHEY and CDR2 SVGEGT. The CDR3 runs 15 residues. The CDR3: CASSFQGRMNTEAFF.

The chain has TRBV20-1 and TRBJ2-1; the D call from TCRdb, TRBD2, cannot be confirmed without DNA. The CDR3 loop spans 14 amino acids. The germline V gene encodes CDR1 DFQATT and CDR2 SNEGSKA (reference sequence). CDR3 protein: CSASWLAAYNEQFF.

This chain uses TRBV12-3 or TRBV12-4 with TRBJ1-2. This CDR3 is built from 14 residues. This chain's CDR3 is CASSLDRSNYGYTF.

J is TRBJ2-3 and V is TRBV5-1; TCRdb returns TRBD2, unconfirmable since there is no DNA. The CDR3 runs to 17 residues. Germline V gene sequence: CDR1 SGHRS, CDR2 YFSETQ. The CDR3 is CASSSSPGLASTDTQYF. The whole variable domain, remainder taken from reference TRBV5-1 and TRBJ2-3, is KAGVTQTPRYLIKTRGQQVTLSCSPISGHRSVSWYQQTPGQGLQFLFEYFSETQRNKGNFPGRFSGRQFSNSRSEMNVSTLELGDSALYLCASSSSPGLASTDTQYFGPGTRLTVL.

The CDR3 spells CASSPVTGHSNQPQHF. The V call is TRBV11-2, the J call TRBJ1-5; there is no DNA to check the TCRdb D call of TRBD1. This CDR3 is built from 16 residues. Germline V gives CDR1 SGHAT, CDR2 FQNNGV.